This entry lists 17 T cell receptor beta chains sequenced from one sample in a study of CD8+ T cells in alopecia areata. Reverse transcribed after extraction, RNA yielded cDNA as the sequencing template. Sequenced by immunoSEQ multiplex PCR; TCRdb stores in-frame clones only, minus some. Here the sample spans 150,000 to 250,000 clones, nearly 60% being singletons. Treatment noted: oral pan-JAK inhibitor, 5-10 mg twice daily. This specimen consisted of CD4+ T cells sorted from blood, obtained at week 24, from a patient treated with tofacitinib. These receptors all stem from a human donor with alopecia areata.

This sequence joins TRBV28 and TRBJ2-5; D unclear. Looked up from germline, CDR1 is MDHEN and CDR2 is SYDVKM. CDR3 length: 13 residues. Trimming removed 5 bases at V and 2 bases at J, with 9 bases between. CDR3 sequence: CASSLGVQETQYF. CDR3 nucleotides: TGTGCCAGCAGTCTCGGAGTACAAGAGACCCAGTACTTC.

The chain joins TRBV29-1 to TRBJ2-3, with a tentative D call TRBD1 (7 bases). Germline V CDR1 and CDR2: SQVTM, ANQGSEA. The CDR3 has 14 residues. The V end lost 5 bases, the J end lost 5 bases, and 17 bases lay between the germline ends. CDR3 nucleotide sequence: TGCAGCGTTCCTAGGCAGGGGGGTCTAGATACGCAGTATTTT. Its translation is CSVPRQGGLDTQYF.

Regarding this clone: In the same sample, other DNA sequences code for this CDR3. The chain recombines TRBV30 with TRBJ1-2, with D unresolved. The V gene lost 4 bases and the J gene lost 2 bases, with 5 bases spanning the gap. Germline CDR1 is GTSNPN and CDR2 is SVGIG (reference sequence). There are 11 residues in the CDR3. CDR3 sequence reads: CAWTENYGYTF. The CDR3 coding sequence is TGTGCCTGGACGGAAAACTATGGCTACACCTTC. The full variable domain, rest sourced from reference TRBV30 and TRBJ1-2, is SQTIHQWPATLVQPVGSPLSLECTVEGTSNPNLYWYRQAAGRGLQLLFYSVGIGQISSEVPQNLSASRPQDRQFILSSKKLLLSDSGFYLCAWTENYGYTFGSGTRLTVV.

In its sample, this clone was seen once. The chain recombines TRBV29-1 with TRBJ1-2; the match to TRBD1 covers 7 bases. V gave up 0 bases and J gave up 8 bases; unmatched junction bases: 3. The V gene's germline CDR1 is SQVTM and CDR2 ANQGSEA. The CDR3 has 12 amino acids. This CDR3 is CSVEEGRGGYTF. The CDR3 DNA is TGCAGCGTTGAAGAGGGCAGGGGGGGCTACACCTTC.

This clone turned up a few times. The chain combines TRBV5-5 with TRBJ2-1; 7 nucleotides match TRBD1. Trimming cost V 5 bases and J 9 bases; bases outside gene matches: 8. Germline V lookup: CDR1 SGHKS, CDR2 YYEKEE (reference sequence). The CDR3 has 13 residues. The DNA of the CDR3 is TGTGCCAGCAGTGTCGGGACAGACGCTGAGCAGTTCTTC. Translation gives CASSVGTDAEQFF.

V usage is TRBV10-3 and J usage is TRBJ1-1, with D possibly matching TRBD1 (5 bases). Trimming cost V 11 bases and J 0 bases, with 10 bases left between them. The germline V gene has CDR1 ENHRY and CDR2 SYGVKD. This CDR3 spans 12 amino acids. This CDR3 is CAAAGVNTEAFF. The CDR3 bases are TGTGCCGCGGCGGGGGTGAACACTGAAGCTTTCTTT.

V usage is TRBV7-2 and J usage is TRBJ2-5; D remains ambiguous. There are 14 residues in the CDR3. Germline values: CDR1 SGHTA, CDR2 FQGNSA. Trimming stripped 5 bases from V and 2 bases from J, with 12 bases between. The DNA for the CDR3 is TGTGCCAGCAGCCCCAAACTACTTCAAGAGACCCAGTACTTC. This gives the protein CASSPKLLQETQYF.

V and J are TRBV5-4 and TRBJ2-1; perhaps TRBD1 as D (6 bases). The CDR3 has 15 amino acids. V lost 0 bases to trimming and J lost 1 base, with 8 bases between them. The germline V gene has CDR1 SGHNT and CDR2 YYREEE (reference sequence). The DNA of the CDR3 is TGTGCCAGCAGCTTGGTACAGGGATCCTACAATGAGCAGTTCTTC. Its translation: CASSLVQGSYNEQFF. The variable domain in full, completed from reference TRBV5-4 and TRBJ2-1, reads ETGVTQSPTHLIKTRGQQVTLRCSSQSGHNTVSWYQQALGQGPQFIFQYYREEENGRGNFPPRFSGLQFPNYSSELNVNALELDDSALYLCASSLVQGSYNEQFFGPGTRLTVL.

The chain couples TRBV30 to TRBJ1-4, with D tentatively TRBD1 (5 bases). The CDR3 spans 15 residues. V lost 0 bases and J lost 6, with 14 bases in between. From germline, CDR1 is GTSNPN and CDR2 SVGIG (reference sequence). The CDR3 nucleotides are TGTGCCTGGAGTGTACTAGACGGGGGGGATGAAAAACTGTTTTTT. The encoded protein is CAWSVLDGGDEKLFF. Supplemented by reference TRBV30 and TRBJ1-4, the full variable domain reads SQTIHQWPATLVQPVGSPLSLECTVEGTSNPNLYWYRQAAGRGLQLLFYSVGIGQISSEVPQNLSASRPQDRQFILSSKKLLLSDSGFYLCAWSVLDGGDEKLFFGSGTQLSVL.

The V call is TRBV2, the J call TRBJ2-7, with D perhaps matching TRBD2 (6 bases). The CDR3 is 12 residues long. Germline values: CDR1 SNHLY, CDR2 FYNNEI. Trimming removed 8 bases at V and 3 bases at J, with 11 bases between. This CDR3 is CASGWGLYEQYF. Written as DNA, the CDR3 is TGTGCCAGCGGGTGGGGACTCTACGAGCAGTACTTC.

The chain carries TRBV6-5 and TRBJ2-3; D may be TRBD1 (6 bases). Trimming removed 0 bases from V and 6 bases from J, with 16 bases in between. CDR3 length equals 16 residues. Germline lookup yields CDR1 MNHEY and CDR2 SVGAGI. The CDR3 nucleotides are TGTGCCAGCAGTTACTCTGGACAGCCTGCTCCGGATACGCAGTATTTT. Its protein is CASSYSGQPAPDTQYF.

A single count supports this clone. The chain couples TRBV11-2 to TRBJ1-1; tentatively, D is TRBD1 (5 bases). The length of the CDR3 is 14 residues. Germline CDR1 is SGHAT and CDR2 is FQNNGV. Trimming removed 5 bases from V and 4 bases from J, with 14 bases in between. CDR3 sequence: CASSQSRGSTEAFF. As DNA, the CDR3 is TGTGCCAGCAGCCAATCACGGGGGAGCACTGAAGCTTTCTTT.

The CDR3 DNA reads TGTGCCAGCAGTTTATTAAGACAGAAAGCTTTCTTT. It is translated as CASSLLRQKAFF. The chain recombines TRBV27 with TRBJ1-1, with D possibly TRBD1 on 5 matching bases. The germline CDR1 and CDR2 sequences are MNHEY and SMNVEV (reference sequence). This CDR3 has 12 amino acids. V lost 1 base to trimming and J lost 9 bases, with 9 bases between them.

The chain's CDR3 is CASSLESYGYTF. CDR3 DNA sequence: TGCGCCAGCAGCTTGGAATCCTATGGCTACACCTTC. J is TRBJ1-2 and V is TRBV5-1; D gene unclear. Germline V gives CDR1 SGHRS, CDR2 YFSETQ. CDR3 length: 12 residues. V dropped 0 bases and J dropped 4 bases, with 4 bases sitting between them.

The rearrangement joins TRBV10-3 to TRBJ2-1; TRBD2 is a possible D gene (6 bases). This CDR3 region has 12 residues. Trimming took off 6 bases at V and 8 bases at J, with 11 bases between the two ends. Germline loops: CDR1 ENHRY, CDR2 SYGVKD. CDR3 sequence reads: CAISWDSDEQFF. CDR3 in DNA: TGTGCCATCAGCTGGGACTCTGATGAGCAGTTCTTC.

The rearrangement links TRBV30 to TRBJ1-4, with D maybe TRBD1 (5 bases). This CDR3 spans 16 amino acids. In germline, CDR1 is GTSNPN, CDR2 SVGIG (reference sequence). Between the trimmed V and J ends, which lost 8 bases and 0 bases, there was a span of 19 bases. CDR3 region: CAGGLEQTATNEKLFF. DNA for the CDR3: TGTGCCGGGGGACTGGAACAAACCGCAACTAATGAAAAACTGTTTTTT.

As for this clone: The sample carries other DNA sequences with the same CDR3. The chain combines TRBV5-1 with TRBJ2-5; no reliable D call. This CDR3 comprises 14 residues. Trimming pared 0 bases from V and 4 bases from J, leaving 10 bases between. Germline CDR1 reads SGHRS; CDR2 reads YFSETQ. CDR3 DNA sequence: TGCGCCAGCAGCTTGGAGTCTCTAGGAGAGACCCAGTACTTC. Translation gives CASSLESLGETQYF.